Listed below are T cell receptor beta chains from one sample, sequenced in a study of blood T cell repertoires in COVID-19. Repertoires were generated with immunoSEQ multiplex PCR, while TCRdb's copy carries only in-frame clones and drops some. The sample yields around 370,000 clones, about 88% seen once. Sequencing was carried out using PBMCs or T cells enriched from blood (not recorded which). The origin of the receptors is a young woman who had recovered from COVID-19. The CDR3 runs from the conserved cysteine through the conserved F or W. A D gene is named only where the DNA matches it firmly. The size field is filled for only some rows; it gives once, few, many or a size class.

clone size | J gene | D gene | V gene | CDR3 DNA | CDR3 protein
NA | TRBJ1-6 | TRBD1 | TRBV5-1 | TGCGCCAGCCCGGACAGGAGGTCCTATAATTCACCCCTCCACTTT | CASPDRRSYNSPLHF
NA | TRBJ1-5 | NA | TRBV21-1 | TGTGCCAGCAGCAAAAGGGGACAGGGGTTCGCCTGCAATCAGCCCCAGCATTTT | CASSKRGQGFACNQPQHF
once | TRBJ2-7 | NA | TRBV6-2/TRBV6-3 | TGTGCCAGCAGTTACCGGAGCTCCTACGAGCAGTACTTC | CASSYRSSYEQYF
NA | TRBJ1-2 | TRBD1 | TRBV29-1 | TGCAGCGTTGCGACAGGGCGAGCGGACTATGGCTACACCTTC | CSVATGRADYGYTF
NA | TRBJ2-3 | TRBD2 | TRBV30 | TGTGCCTGGAGTGTACAAACTAGCGGGGGAGCAGATACGCAGTATTTT | CAWSVQTSGGADTQYF
NA | TRBJ2-2 | NA | TRBV19 | TGTGCCAGTAGTATAGGCGGAGAGAACACCGGGGAGCTGTTTTTT | CASSIGGENTGELFF
NA | TRBJ2-7 | NA | TRBV18 | TGTGCCAGCTCTCAAGGTTGGGGCCGGTCCTACGAGCAGTACTTC | CASSQGWGRSYEQYF
NA | TRBJ2-1 | TRBD2 | TRBV4-2 | TGTGCCAGCAGCCTCGGGACTAGCGGGGGGGTCTCAATCTACAATGAGCAGTTCTTC | CASSLGTSGGVSIYNEQFF
NA | TRBJ2-1 | TRBD1 | TRBV29-1 | TGCAGCGCAACCGACAGGGCCTCCTACAATGAGCAGTTCTTC | CSATDRASYNEQFF
NA | TRBJ2-5 | NA | TRBV5-4 | TGTGCCAGCAGCTTGGACAAGGTTGGGCACGAGACCCAGTACTTC | CASSLDKVGHETQYF